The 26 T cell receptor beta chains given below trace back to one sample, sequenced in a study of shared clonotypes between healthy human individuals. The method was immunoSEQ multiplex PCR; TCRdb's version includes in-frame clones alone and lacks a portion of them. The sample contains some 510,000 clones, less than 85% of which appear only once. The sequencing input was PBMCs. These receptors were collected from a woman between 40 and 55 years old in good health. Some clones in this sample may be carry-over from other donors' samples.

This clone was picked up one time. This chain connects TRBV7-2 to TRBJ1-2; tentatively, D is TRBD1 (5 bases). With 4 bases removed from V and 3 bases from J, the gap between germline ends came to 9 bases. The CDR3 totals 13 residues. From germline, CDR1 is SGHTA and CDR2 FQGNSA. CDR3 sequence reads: CASSSLQDYGYTF. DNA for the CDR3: TGTGCCAGCAGCTCCTTACAGGACTATGGCTACACCTTC.

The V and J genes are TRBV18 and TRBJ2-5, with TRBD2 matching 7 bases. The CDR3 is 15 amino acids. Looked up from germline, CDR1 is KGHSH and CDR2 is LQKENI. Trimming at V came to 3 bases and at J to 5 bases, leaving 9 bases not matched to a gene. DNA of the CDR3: TGTGCCAGCTCACCCCCGGGACTACCTCGGGAGACCCAGTACTTC. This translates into CASSPPGLPRETQYF.

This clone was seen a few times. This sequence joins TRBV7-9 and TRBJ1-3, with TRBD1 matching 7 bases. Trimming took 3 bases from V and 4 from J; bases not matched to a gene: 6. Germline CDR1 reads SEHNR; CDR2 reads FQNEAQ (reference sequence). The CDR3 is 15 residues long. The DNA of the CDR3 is TGTGCCAGCAGCTTGACAGGGATCGCAGGAAACACCATATATTTT. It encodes CASSLTGIAGNTIYF.

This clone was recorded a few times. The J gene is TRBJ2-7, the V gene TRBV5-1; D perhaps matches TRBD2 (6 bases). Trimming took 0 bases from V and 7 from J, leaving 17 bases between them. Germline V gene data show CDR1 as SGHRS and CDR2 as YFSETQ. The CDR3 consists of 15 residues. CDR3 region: CASSLVGSGPLEQYF. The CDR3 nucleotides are TGCGCCAGCAGCTTGGTGGGTAGCGGCCCCTTGGAGCAGTACTTC.

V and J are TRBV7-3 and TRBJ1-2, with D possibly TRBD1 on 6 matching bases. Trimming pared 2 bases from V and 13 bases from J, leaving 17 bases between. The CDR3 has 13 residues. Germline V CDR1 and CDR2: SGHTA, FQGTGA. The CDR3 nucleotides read TGTGCCAGCAGCTTAGTAGGGGCAGGGGAGGCCACCTTC. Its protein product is CASSLVGAGEATF.

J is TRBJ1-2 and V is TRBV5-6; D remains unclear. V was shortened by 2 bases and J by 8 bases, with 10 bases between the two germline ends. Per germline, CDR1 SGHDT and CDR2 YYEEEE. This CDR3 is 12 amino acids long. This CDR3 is CASSLGYGGYTF. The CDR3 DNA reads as TGTGCCAGCAGCTTAGGATACGGCGGCTACACCTTC.

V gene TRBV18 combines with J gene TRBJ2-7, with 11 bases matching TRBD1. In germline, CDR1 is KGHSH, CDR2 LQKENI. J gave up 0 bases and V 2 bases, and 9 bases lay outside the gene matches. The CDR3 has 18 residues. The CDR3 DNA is TGTGCCAGCTCACCATCGATCGGGACAGGGGGTTTCTCCTACGAGCAGTACTTC. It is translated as CASSPSIGTGGFSYEQYF.

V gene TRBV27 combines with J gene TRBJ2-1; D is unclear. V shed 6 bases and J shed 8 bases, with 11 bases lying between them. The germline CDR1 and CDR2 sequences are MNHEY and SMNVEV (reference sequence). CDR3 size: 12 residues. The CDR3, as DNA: TGTGCCAGCAGCCCACAAGTTCATGAGCAGTTCTTC. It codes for CASSPQVHEQFF.

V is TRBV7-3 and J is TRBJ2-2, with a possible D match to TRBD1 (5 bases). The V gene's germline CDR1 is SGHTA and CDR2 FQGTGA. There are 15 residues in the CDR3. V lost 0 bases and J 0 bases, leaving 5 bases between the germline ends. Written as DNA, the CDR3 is TGTGCCAGCAGCTTAACCAGGGCGAACACCGGGGAGCTGTTTTTT. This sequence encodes CASSLTRANTGELFF. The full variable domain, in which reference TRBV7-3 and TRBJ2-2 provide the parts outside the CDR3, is GAGVSQTPSNKVTEKGKYVELRCDPISGHTALYWYRQSLGQGPEFLIYFQGTGAADDSGLPNDRFFAVRPEGSVSTLKIQRTERGDSAVYLCASSLTRANTGELFFGEGSRLTVL.

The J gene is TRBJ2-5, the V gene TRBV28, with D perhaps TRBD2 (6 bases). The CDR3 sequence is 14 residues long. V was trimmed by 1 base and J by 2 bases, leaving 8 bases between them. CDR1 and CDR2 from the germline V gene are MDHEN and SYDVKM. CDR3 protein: CASSLFGLQETQYF. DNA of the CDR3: TGTGCCAGCAGTTTATTTGGACTACAAGAGACCCAGTACTTC.

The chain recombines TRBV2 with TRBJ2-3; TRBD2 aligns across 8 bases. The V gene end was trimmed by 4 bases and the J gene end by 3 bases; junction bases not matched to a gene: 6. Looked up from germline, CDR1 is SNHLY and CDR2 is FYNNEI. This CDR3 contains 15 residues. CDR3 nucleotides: TGTGCCAGCAGTGGGGTGGTAGCGGGGACAGATACGCAGTATTTT. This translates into CASSGVVAGTDTQYF.

Written as DNA, the CDR3 is TGTGCCAGCAGCTCCCCTCAACTGGGGGCGGGAAGGGATACGCAGTATTTT. This gives the protein CASSSPQLGAGRDTQYF. The V and J genes are TRBV11-1 and TRBJ2-3; D is possibly TRBD1 or TRBD2 (6 bases each). This CDR3 region has 17 residues. The germline V gene encodes CDR1 SGHAT and CDR2 FQDESV (reference sequence). Trimming pared 4 bases from V and 6 bases from J, leaving 23 bases between.

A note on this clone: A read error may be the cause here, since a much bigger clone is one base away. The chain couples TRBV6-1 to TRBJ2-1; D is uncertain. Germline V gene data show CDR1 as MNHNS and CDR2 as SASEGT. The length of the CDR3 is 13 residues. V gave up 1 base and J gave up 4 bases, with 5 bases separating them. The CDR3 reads CASSEGRYNEQFF. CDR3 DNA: TGTGCCAGCAGTGAAGGGCGGTACAATGAGCAGTTCTTC.

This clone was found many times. The CDR3 region is CAISEQSNQPQHF. CDR3 sequence (DNA): TGTGCCATCAGTGAACAGAGCAATCAGCCCCAGCATTTT. The chain combines TRBV10-3 with TRBJ1-5; D gene uncertain. Germline V gene data show CDR1 as ENHRY and CDR2 as SYGVKD. This CDR3 has 13 amino acids. Trimming left V 3 bases short and J 1 base short, with 4 bases between.

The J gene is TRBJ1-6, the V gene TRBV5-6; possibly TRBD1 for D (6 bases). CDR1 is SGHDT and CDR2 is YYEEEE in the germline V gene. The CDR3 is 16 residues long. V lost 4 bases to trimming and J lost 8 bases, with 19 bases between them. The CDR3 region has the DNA TGTGCCAGCAGCGCAAAGGCGGGGGCGTGGGATTCACCCCTCCACTTT. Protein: CASSAKAGAWDSPLHF.

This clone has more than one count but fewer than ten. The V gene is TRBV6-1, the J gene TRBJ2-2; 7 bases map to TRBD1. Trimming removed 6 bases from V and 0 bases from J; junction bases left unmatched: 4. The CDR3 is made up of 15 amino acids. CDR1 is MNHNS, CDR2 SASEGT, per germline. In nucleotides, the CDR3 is TGTGCCAGCAGCAGAGGGGGCGCGAACACCGGGGAGCTGTTTTTT. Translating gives CASSRGGANTGELFF.

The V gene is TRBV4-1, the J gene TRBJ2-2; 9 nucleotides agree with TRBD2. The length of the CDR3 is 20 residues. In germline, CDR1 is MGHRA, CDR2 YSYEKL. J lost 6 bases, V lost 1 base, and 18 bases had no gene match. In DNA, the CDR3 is TGCGCCAGCAGCCAAGTTCCGCCGGCTAGCGGGGCCTTAAGGGCCGGGGAGCTGTTTTTT. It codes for CASSQVPPASGALRAGELFF.

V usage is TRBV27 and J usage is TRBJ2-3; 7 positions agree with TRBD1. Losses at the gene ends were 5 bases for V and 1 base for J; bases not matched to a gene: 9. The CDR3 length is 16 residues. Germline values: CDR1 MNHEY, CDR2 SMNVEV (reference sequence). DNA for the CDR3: TGTGCCAGCAGTGTAAACGGGGACAGACGCACAGATACGCAGTATTTT. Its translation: CASSVNGDRRTDTQYF.

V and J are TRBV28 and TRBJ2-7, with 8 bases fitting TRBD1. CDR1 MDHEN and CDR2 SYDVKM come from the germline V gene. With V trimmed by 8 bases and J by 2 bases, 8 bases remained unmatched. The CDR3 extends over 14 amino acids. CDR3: CASQTGATTYEQYF. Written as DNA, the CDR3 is TGTGCCAGCCAGACAGGGGCGACTACCTACGAGCAGTACTTC. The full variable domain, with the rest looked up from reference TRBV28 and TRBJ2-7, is DVKVTQSSRYLVKRTGEKVFLECVQDMDHENMFWYRQDPGLGLRLIYFSYDVKMKEKGDIPEGYSVSREKKERFSLILESASTNQTSMYLCASQTGATTYEQYFGPGTRLTVT.

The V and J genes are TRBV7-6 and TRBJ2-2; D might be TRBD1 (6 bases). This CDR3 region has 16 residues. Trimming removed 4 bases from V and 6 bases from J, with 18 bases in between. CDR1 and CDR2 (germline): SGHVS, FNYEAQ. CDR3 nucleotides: TGTGCCAGCAGCTCAGGAGTAAACAGGGCATCCGGGGAGCTGTTTTTT. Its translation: CASSSGVNRASGELFF. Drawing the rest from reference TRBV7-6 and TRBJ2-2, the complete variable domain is GAGVSQSPRYKVTKRGQDVALRCDPISGHVSLYWYRQALGQGPEFLTYFNYEAQQDKSGLPNDRFSAERPEGSISTLTIQRTEQRDSAMYRCASSSGVNRASGELFFGEGSRLTVL.

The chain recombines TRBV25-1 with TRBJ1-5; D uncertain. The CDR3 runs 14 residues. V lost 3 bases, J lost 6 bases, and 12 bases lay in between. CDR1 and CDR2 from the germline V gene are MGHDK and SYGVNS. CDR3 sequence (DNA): TGTGCCAGCAGTGAGGTTGGAGAGGGTCAGCCCCAGCATTTT. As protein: CASSEVGEGQPQHF.

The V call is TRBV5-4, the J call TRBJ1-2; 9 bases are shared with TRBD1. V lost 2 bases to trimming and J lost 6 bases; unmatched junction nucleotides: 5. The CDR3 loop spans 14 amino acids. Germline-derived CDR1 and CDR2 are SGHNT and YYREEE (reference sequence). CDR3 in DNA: TGTGCCAGCAGCTTCGGGACAGGGTTGGATGGCTACACCTTC. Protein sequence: CASSFGTGLDGYTF.

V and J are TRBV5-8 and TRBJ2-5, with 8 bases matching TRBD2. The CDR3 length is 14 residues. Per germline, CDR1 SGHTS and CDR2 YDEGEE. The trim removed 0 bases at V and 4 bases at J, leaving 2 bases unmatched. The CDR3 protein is CASSLAAGGETQYF. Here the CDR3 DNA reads TGTGCCAGCAGCTTGGCCGCGGGAGGAGAGACCCAGTACTTC. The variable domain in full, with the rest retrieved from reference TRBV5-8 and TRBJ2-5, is EAGVTQSPTHLIKTRGQQATLRCSPISGHTSVYWYQQALGLGLQFLLWYDEGEERNRGNFPPRFSGRQFPNYSSELNVNALELEDSALYLCASSLAAGGETQYFGPGTRLLVL.

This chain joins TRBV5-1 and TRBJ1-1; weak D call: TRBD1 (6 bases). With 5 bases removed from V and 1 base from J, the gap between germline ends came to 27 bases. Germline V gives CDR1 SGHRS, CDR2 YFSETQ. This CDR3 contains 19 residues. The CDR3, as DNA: TGCGCCAGCAGAACCGGACTTGGGGGCTTGAAAGTTGAGAACACTGAAGCTTTCTTT. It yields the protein CASRTGLGGLKVENTEAFF.

The CDR3 DNA sequence: TGTGCCAGCAGCAAAGTGGGGACAGGGGGCCCACAAGAGACCCAGTACTTC. Residues: CASSKVGTGGPQETQYF. V is TRBV21-1 and J is TRBJ2-5; the table's TRBD1 call for D was not verified on the DNA. TRBV21-1 has pseudogene status. The CDR3 is 17 residues long.

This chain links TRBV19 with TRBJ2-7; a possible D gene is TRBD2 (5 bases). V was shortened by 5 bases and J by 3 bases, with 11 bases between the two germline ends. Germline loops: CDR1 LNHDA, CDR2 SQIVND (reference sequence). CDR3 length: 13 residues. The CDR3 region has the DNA TGTGCCAGTAGTTCCGGGGATTACTACGAGCAGTACTTC. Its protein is CASSSGDYYEQYF. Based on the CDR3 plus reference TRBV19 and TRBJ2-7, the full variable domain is DGGITQSPKYLFRKEGQNVTLSCEQNLNHDAMYWYRQDPGQGLRLIYYSQIVNDFQKGDIAEGYSVSREKKESFPLTVTSAQKNPTAFYLCASSSGDYYEQYFGPGTRLTVT.